This T cell receptor beta chain was captured by sequencing in a study of shared clonotypes between healthy human individuals. Naive CD8 cells comprised CD45RO-negative, CCR7-positively selected cells, excluding terminally differentiated effector memory CD45RA+ cells. Several immunoSEQ plates received, in even portions, the genomic DNA of each subset. Repertoires were generated with immunoSEQ multiplex PCR, while TCRdb's copy carries only in-frame clones and drops some. The sample includes 630,000 or so clones, about 98% of them seen just once. In germline, CDR1 is SGHAT, CDR2 FQNNGV. V was pared by 2 bases and J by 7 bases, with 18 bases between. This CDR3 region has 16 residues.

This TCR was sampled from a man younger than 40 in good health. Sequencing was done on a sample of naive CD8+ T cells sorted from blood. The chain recombines TRBV11-2 with TRBJ2-1, with TRBD1 as a possible D gene (5 bases). The CDR3 DNA reads as TGTGCCAGCAGCTTAACCGTCCCGAGACAGACTAATGAGCAGTTCTTC. This gives the protein CASSLTVPRQTNEQFF.